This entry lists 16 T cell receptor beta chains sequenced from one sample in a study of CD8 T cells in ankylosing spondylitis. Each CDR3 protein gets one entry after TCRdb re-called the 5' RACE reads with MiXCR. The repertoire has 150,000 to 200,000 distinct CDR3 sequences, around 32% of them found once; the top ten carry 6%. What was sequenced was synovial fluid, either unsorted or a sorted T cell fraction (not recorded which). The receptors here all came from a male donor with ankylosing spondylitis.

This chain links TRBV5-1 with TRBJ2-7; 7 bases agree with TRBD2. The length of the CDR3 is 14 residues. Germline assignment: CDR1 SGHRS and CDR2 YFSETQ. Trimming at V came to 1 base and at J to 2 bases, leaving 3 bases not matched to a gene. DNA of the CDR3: TGCGCCAGCAGCTTGTATCTAGCGGCCTACGAGCAGTACTTC. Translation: CASSLYLAAYEQYF.

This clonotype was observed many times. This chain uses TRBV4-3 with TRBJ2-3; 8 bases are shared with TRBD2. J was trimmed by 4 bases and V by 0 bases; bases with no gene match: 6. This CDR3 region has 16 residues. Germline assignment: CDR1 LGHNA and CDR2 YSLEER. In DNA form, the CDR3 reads TGCGCCAGCAGCCAAGATTTGGCGGGAGGATCAGATACGCAGTATTTT. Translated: CASSQDLAGGSDTQYF.

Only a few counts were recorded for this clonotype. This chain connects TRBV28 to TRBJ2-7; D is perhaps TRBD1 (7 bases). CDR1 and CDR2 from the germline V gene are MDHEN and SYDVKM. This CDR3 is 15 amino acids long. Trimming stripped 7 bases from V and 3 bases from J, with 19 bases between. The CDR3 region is CASTLGGQRYYEQYF. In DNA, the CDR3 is TGTGCCAGCACCCTGGGGGGACAGCGTTACTACGAGCAGTACTTC.

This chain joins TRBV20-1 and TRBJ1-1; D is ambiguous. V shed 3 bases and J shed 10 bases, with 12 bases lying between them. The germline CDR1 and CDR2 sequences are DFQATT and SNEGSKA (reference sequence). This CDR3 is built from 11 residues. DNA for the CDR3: TGCAGTGCTAGGCCCGGAGGGAGAGCTTTCTTT. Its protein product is CSARPGGRAFF.

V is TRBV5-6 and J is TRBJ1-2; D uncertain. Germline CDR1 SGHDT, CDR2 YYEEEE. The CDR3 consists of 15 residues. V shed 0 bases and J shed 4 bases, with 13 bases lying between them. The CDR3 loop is CASSLGVEALYGYTF. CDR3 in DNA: TGTGCCAGCAGCTTGGGTGTGGAAGCCCTCTATGGCTACACCTTC.

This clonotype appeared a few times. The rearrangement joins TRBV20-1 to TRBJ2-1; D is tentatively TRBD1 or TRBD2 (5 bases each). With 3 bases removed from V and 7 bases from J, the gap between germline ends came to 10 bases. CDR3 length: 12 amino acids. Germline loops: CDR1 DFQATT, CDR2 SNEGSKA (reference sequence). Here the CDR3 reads CSASWGRNEQFF. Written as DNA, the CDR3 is TGCAGTGCTAGTTGGGGGAGAAATGAGCAGTTCTTC.

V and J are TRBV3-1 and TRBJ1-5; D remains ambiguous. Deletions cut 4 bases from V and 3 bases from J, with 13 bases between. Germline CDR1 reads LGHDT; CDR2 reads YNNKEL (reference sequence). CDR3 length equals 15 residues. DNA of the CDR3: TGTGCCAGCAGCCCCGCGGTAAATACCAATCAGCCCCAGCATTTT. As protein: CASSPAVNTNQPQHF. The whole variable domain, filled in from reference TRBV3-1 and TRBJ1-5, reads DTAVSQTPKYLVTQMGNDKSIKCEQNLGHDTMYWYKQDSKKFLKIMFSYNNKELIINETVPNRFSPKSPDKAHLNLHINSLELGDSAVYFCASSPAVNTNQPQHFGDGTRLSIL.

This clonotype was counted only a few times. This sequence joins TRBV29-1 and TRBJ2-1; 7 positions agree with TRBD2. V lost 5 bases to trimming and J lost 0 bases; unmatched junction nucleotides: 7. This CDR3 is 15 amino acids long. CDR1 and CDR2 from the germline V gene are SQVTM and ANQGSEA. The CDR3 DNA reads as TGCAGCGTTCGTTTAAGCGGGGTCTCCTACAATGAGCAGTTCTTC. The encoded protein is CSVRLSGVSYNEQFF.

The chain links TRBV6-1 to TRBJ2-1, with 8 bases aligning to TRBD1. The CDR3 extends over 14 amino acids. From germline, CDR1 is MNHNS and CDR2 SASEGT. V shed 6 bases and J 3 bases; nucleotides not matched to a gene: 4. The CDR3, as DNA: TGTGCCAGCAGCGGGACAGGACTCTACAATGAGCAGTTCTTC. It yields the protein CASSGTGLYNEQFF.

In nucleotides, the CDR3 is TGTGCCTGGAGTGCTAATGAAAAACTGTTTTTT. Encoded protein: CAWSANEKLFF. The chain carries TRBV30 and TRBJ1-4; D unclear. Trimming stripped 1 base from V and 3 bases from J, with 0 bases between. Germline V gene data show CDR1 as GTSNPN and CDR2 as SVGIG (reference sequence). This CDR3 is built from 11 residues.

CDR3 nucleotides: TGTGCCAGCAGCGCCAGTAGCGGGAGAGCGGGGAATGAGCAGTTCTTC. Translated: CASSASSGRAGNEQFF. V is TRBV9 and J is TRBJ2-1; 9 bases agree with TRBD2. V gave up 3 bases and J gave up 7 bases; unmatched junction bases: 11. Germline CDR1 reads SGDLS; CDR2 reads YYNGEE. This CDR3 region has 16 residues.

Here the CDR3 reads CASSFNINQPQHF. CDR3 nucleotides: TGTGCCAGCAGCTTCAACATCAATCAGCCCCAGCATTTT. V and J are TRBV7-2 and TRBJ1-5; D is undetermined. This CDR3 region has 13 residues. V was shortened by 3 bases and J by 3 bases, with 6 bases between the two germline ends. CDR1 and CDR2 (germline): SGHTA, FQGNSA.

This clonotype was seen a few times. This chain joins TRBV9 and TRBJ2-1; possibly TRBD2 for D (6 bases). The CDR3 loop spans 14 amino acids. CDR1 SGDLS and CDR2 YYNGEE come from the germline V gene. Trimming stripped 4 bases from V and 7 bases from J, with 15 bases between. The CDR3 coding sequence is TGTGCCAGCAGCCCGGGGACTCATTCAAATGAGCAGTTCTTC. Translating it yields CASSPGTHSNEQFF.

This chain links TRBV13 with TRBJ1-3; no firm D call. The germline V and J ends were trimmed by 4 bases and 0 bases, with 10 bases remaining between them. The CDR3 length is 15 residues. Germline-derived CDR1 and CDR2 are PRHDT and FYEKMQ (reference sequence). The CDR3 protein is CASSYDPNSGNTIYF. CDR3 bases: TGTGCCAGCAGCTACGACCCAAACTCTGGAAACACCATATATTTT.

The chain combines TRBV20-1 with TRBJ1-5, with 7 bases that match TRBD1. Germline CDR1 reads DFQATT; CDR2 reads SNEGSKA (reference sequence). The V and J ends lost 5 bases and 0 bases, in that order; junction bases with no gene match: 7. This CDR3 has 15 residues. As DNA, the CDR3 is TGCAGTGCTCCTGGACAGGCCTCTAGCAATCAGCCCCAGCATTTT. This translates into CSAPGQASSNQPQHF.

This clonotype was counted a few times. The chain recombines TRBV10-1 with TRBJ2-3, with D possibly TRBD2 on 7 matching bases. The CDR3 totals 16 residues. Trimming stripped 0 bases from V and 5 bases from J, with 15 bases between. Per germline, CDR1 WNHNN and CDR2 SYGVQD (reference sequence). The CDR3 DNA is TGCGCCAGCAGTGAGTCGAGGGGGGGCCAGGGAGATACGCAGTATTTT. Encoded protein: CASSESRGGQGDTQYF.